This T cell receptor beta chain was retrieved from a study of blood T cell repertoires in COVID-19. Germline V gene sequence: CDR1 SGHTA, CDR2 FQGTGA. The V and J ends lost 2 bases and 1 base, in that order; junction bases with no gene match: 4. This CDR3 is 16 amino acids long. TCRdb's table, derived via immunoSEQ multiplex PCR, lists solely in-frame clones and lacks some. Of about 220,000 clones in the sample, around 80% were seen once. The count of this clone is one. This receptor was taken from a woman aged 70-85 years with acute or convalescent COVID-19. V gene TRBV7-3 combines with J gene TRBJ2-3, with 9 bases that match TRBD2. Input material: peripheral blood. The CDR3 sequence is CASSLGERGGTDTQYF. CDR3 sequence (DNA): TGTGCCAGCAGCTTAGGGGAGCGGGGGGGCACAGATACGCAGTATTTT.